This T cell receptor beta chain was obtained from a study of blood T cell repertoires in COVID-19. Across the study: Acute-phase and convalescent COVID-19 samples originated in the United States, Italy and Spain.

Some clones are missing from TCRdb's copy, which holds only in-frame ones; the method was immunoSEQ multiplex PCR. The sample lists 450,000 to 600,000 clones; 87% were seen once. Enrollees, about 18 to 89 years old, lived in about two dozen US areas. In Cohort 3, a recovered donor had either two negative PCRs, clearance, or symptom resolution. Germline V CDR1 and CDR2: SNHLY, FYNNEI. This CDR3 comprises 14 residues. V gave up 8 bases and J gave up 0 bases; unmatched junction bases: 4. The chain carries TRBV2 and TRBJ2-7; 10 nucleotides match TRBD2. The clonotype was recovered from a woman between 18 and 29 years old who had recovered from COVID-19. The sample consisted of PBMCs or T cells enriched from blood (not recorded which). Written as DNA, the CDR3 is TGTGCCAGCGCTCTAGCGGGGGACTCCTACGAGCAGTACTTC. Amino acid sequence: CASALAGDSYEQYF. The variable domain in full, completed from reference TRBV2 and TRBJ2-7, reads EPEVTQTPSHQVTQMGQEVILRCVPISNHLYFYWYRQILGQKVEFLVSFYNNEISEKSEIFDDQFSVERPDGSNFTLKIRSTKLEDSAMYFCASALAGDSYEQYFGPGTRLTVT.